This T cell receptor (beta chain) was retrieved from a study of CXCR3-negative and CXCR3-positive naive CD8 T cells. Study-level results: In CXCR3-positive naive cells, the TRB CDR3s were more hydrophobic than in CXCR3-negative naive cells.

The CDR3 sequence is 19 residues long. Germline-derived CDR1 and CDR2 are SGHAT and FQNNGV. The study made its TRB cDNA libraries by 5' RACE, adding UMI labels. TCRdb re-called the 5' RACE reads and gives one entry per CDR3 protein, without DNA. The sample data list over 150,000 distinct CDR3 sequences. As to this clonotype: Its specificity is not known.

This rearrangement joins TRBV11-2 to TRBJ2-6; TCRdb reports TRBD1, a call that lacks DNA to check it against. Sequenced material: naive CXCR3+ CD8+ T cells from blood. The subset here: CD45RO-CCR7+CD27+CD95- naive CD8+ T cells expressing CXCR3 (TNR3+). This clonotype originated in a human donor in good health. Some clones in this sample may be carry-over from other donors' samples. The CDR3 region is CASSTPGTTTYSGANVLTF.